The 22 T cell receptor beta chains reported below all come from one sample, sequenced in a study of T cells after yellow fever vaccination. Each CDR3 protein is one row after TCRdb ran MiXCR on the 5' RACE reads. The data contain roughly 190,000 distinct CDR3 sequences, approximately 9.9% of them seen just once; the ten biggest clones take up 35% to 45%. The specimen was CD8+ T cells sorted from PBMCs, collected 15 days after the yellow fever booster vaccination. Every receptor here comes from a man in his late teens or twenties who received the YFV17D yellow fever vaccine.

The chain recombines TRBV7-9 with TRBJ2-7; 9 positions agree with TRBD1. The V and J ends lost 1 base and 2 bases, in that order; junction bases with no gene match: 12. Germline CDR1 is SEHNR and CDR2 is FQNEAQ (reference sequence). This CDR3 has 18 residues. DNA of the CDR3: TGTGCCAGCAGCTTAGGTGAAAGGGGACAGGGACTTCCCTACGAGCAGTACTTC. This encodes CASSLGERGQGLPYEQYF.

This clonotype was counted between two and nine times. The J gene is TRBJ2-3, the V gene TRBV5-4; tentatively, D is TRBD1 or TRBD2 (6 bases each). V shed 2 bases and J shed 1 base, with 14 bases lying between them. Germline V gives CDR1 SGHNT, CDR2 YYREEE (reference sequence). This CDR3 is 16 amino acids long. DNA of the CDR3: TGTGCCAGCAGCTTCGACCGGGGGCGAGGCACAGATACGCAGTATTTT. Translation gives CASSFDRGRGTDTQYF.

This clonotype was picked up a small number of times. V gene TRBV12-3 or TRBV12-4 combines with J gene TRBJ2-3; D is undetermined. V was cut by 5 bases and J by 4 bases, with 16 bases left in between. The CDR3 extends over 15 amino acids. The CDR3 bases are TGTGCCAGCAGTGCAAAAGCCGGTCAGGCAGATACGCAGTATTTT. The encoded protein is CASSAKAGQADTQYF.

The V and J genes are TRBV4-1 and TRBJ2-1, with D unresolved. Per germline, CDR1 MGHRA and CDR2 YSYEKL. CDR3 size: 16 residues. V gave up 1 base and J gave up 4 bases, with 14 bases separating them. CDR3 amino acids: CASSQVPASTYNEQFF. CDR3 DNA: TGCGCCAGCAGCCAAGTTCCAGCCAGTACTTACAATGAGCAGTTCTTC.

This clonotype has just a few counts. The chain couples TRBV7-9 to TRBJ2-3; D unclear. The CDR3 is 14 amino acids. Germline V gene sequence: CDR1 SEHNR, CDR2 FQNEAQ (reference sequence). V was shortened by 4 bases and J by 0 bases, with 8 bases between the two germline ends. CDR3 sequence (DNA): TGTGCCAGCAGCTCATATGCTAGCACAGATACGCAGTATTTT. Protein: CASSSYASTDTQYF.

In its sample, this clonotype was seen many times. In DNA form, the CDR3 reads TGTGCCAGCAGCTTCGGGACAGGAAACACTGAAGCTTTCTTT. Amino acid sequence: CASSFGTGNTEAFF. The gene calls are TRBV5-6 and TRBJ1-1, with 8 bases aligning to TRBD1. Germline CDR1 and CDR2: SGHDT and YYEEEE. V dropped 2 bases and J dropped 2; count of bases not matched to a gene: 2. The CDR3 has 14 residues.

V and J are TRBV7-9 and TRBJ2-7; D uncertain. The CDR3 is 14 residues long. V was clipped by 4 bases and J by 2 bases, with 12 bases between them. Germline V gene lookup returns CDR1 SEHNR and CDR2 FQNEAQ (reference sequence). CDR3 coding DNA: TGTGCCAGCAGCTCGACGGCGGCCCCCTACGAGCAGTACGTC. Encoded protein: CASSSTAAPYEQYV.

This clonotype was counted many times. The genes are TRBV5-1 and TRBJ1-1, with TRBD1 as a possible D gene (5 bases). The CDR3 is 16 residues long. V was cut by 0 bases and J by 3 bases, with 15 bases left in between. Germline V gives CDR1 SGHRS, CDR2 YFSETQ. The CDR3, as DNA: TGCGCCAGCAGCTTGGACGGGGGAGGGATGGACACTGAAGCTTTCTTT. Its translation: CASSLDGGGMDTEAFF.

This clonotype was seen more than once but under ten times. The rearrangement uses TRBV15 and TRBJ1-2; 7 positions match TRBD1. Germline CDR1 reads LNHNV; CDR2 reads YYDKDF (reference sequence). The CDR3 loop spans 17 amino acids. The junction had 11 bases not matched to a gene; V was cut back by 0 bases and J by 4 bases. The chain's CDR3 is CATSRDRLQGITYGYTF. DNA for the CDR3: TGTGCCACCAGCAGAGATCGGTTACAGGGGATCACCTATGGCTACACCTTC.

This chain connects TRBV15 to TRBJ2-1; D is possibly TRBD2 (5 bases). Trimming removed 0 bases at V and 4 bases at J, with 7 bases between. The CDR3 spans 14 residues. CDR1 and CDR2 (germline): LNHNV, YYDKDF (reference sequence). CDR3 nucleotide sequence: TGTGCCACCAGCAGAGAGACTATTTACAATGAGCAGTTCTTC. This sequence encodes CATSRETIYNEQFF. Variable domain in full (rest from reference TRBV15 and TRBJ2-1): DAMVIQNPRYQVTQFGKPVTLSCSQTLNHNVMYWYQQKSSQAPKLLFHYYDKDFNNEADTPDNFQSRRPNTSFCFLDIRSPGLGDTAMYLCATSRETIYNEQFFGPGTRLTVL.

The CDR3 spells CASRDRGRYEQFF. CDR3 DNA: TGTGCCAGCCGGGACAGGGGGCGTTATGAGCAGTTCTTC. J is TRBJ2-1 and V is TRBV19, with 12 bases that match TRBD1. Losses at the gene ends were 9 bases for V and 8 bases for J; bases not matched to a gene: 5. The germline CDR1 and CDR2 sequences are LNHDA and SQIVND (reference sequence). The CDR3 sequence is 13 residues long.

Written as DNA, the CDR3 is TGTGCCAGCAGTTATGGATTCCGGCAGGGACAAGAGACCCAGTACTTC. This gives the protein CASSYGFRQGQETQYF. The chain employs TRBV6-5 and TRBJ2-5, with D perhaps matching TRBD1 (5 bases). CDR3 length equals 16 residues. The germline V gene encodes CDR1 MNHEY and CDR2 SVGAGI. Trimming shortened V by 3 bases and J by 2 bases, and 16 bases separated the two germline ends.

The CDR3 loop is CASSLERSRGGSWETQYF. Written as DNA, the CDR3 is TGTGCCAGCAGCTTAGAGAGGAGCCGGGGAGGAAGTTGGGAGACCCAGTACTTC. This chain uses TRBV7-9 with TRBJ2-5, with D maybe TRBD2 (6 bases). CDR1 is SEHNR and CDR2 is FQNEAQ in the germline V gene (reference sequence). This CDR3 has 18 amino acids. Trimming removed 1 base from V and 5 bases from J, with 23 bases in between.

This chain joins TRBV7-9 and TRBJ2-1; D ambiguous. Germline-derived CDR1 and CDR2 are SEHNR and FQNEAQ (reference sequence). The CDR3 consists of 15 residues. The germline V and J ends were trimmed by 7 bases and 0 bases, with 13 bases remaining between them. CDR3 region: CASIQGPSSYNEQFF. CDR3 sequence (DNA): TGTGCCAGCATCCAAGGCCCTAGCTCCTACAATGAGCAGTTCTTC. The full variable domain, with the rest looked up from reference TRBV7-9 and TRBJ2-1, is DTGVSQNPRHKITKRGQNVTFRCDPISEHNRLYWYRQTLGQGPEFLTYFQNEAQLEKSRLLSDRFSAERPKGSFSTLEIQRTEQGDSAMYLCASIQGPSSYNEQFFGPGTRLTVL.

This clonotype showed up many times. The J gene is TRBJ2-1, the V gene TRBV27, with D maybe TRBD2 (5 bases). The germline gives CDR1 MNHEY, CDR2 SMNVEV (reference sequence). The CDR3 runs to 14 residues. V was trimmed by 10 bases and J by 6 bases, leaving 19 bases between them. The CDR3 bases are TGTGCCACCGGGGTCATATCCAGTCGCAATGAGCAGTTCTTC. The encoded protein is CATGVISSRNEQFF.

The table lists this clonotype with a few counts. J is TRBJ1-2 and V is TRBV6-2 or TRBV6-3, with D tentatively TRBD1 (5 bases). The V gene lost 6 bases and the J gene lost 3 bases, with 11 bases spanning the gap. The germline CDR1 and CDR2 sequences are MNHEY and SVGEGT. The CDR3 spans 13 residues. The CDR3 nucleotides are TGTGCCAGCAGCGATGACAGCGACTATGGCTACACCTTC. It translates to CASSDDSDYGYTF.

This clonotype was observed a few times. It is unclear where the CDR3 begins or ends on the DNA, so no DNA is shown, and the CDR3 is as TCRdb lists it. The chain joins TRBV23-1 to TRBJ2-2; the table gives TRBD2 as D, unverified against the DNA. TRBV23-1 counts as an open reading frame of uncertain function. With termini counted, the CDR3 has 13 amino acids. This CDR3 is CASSHRGKGSCFF.

This clonotype was detected only a few times. The rearrangement uses TRBV4-3 and TRBJ2-5, with 8 bases matching TRBD2. V gave up 1 base and J gave up 0 bases; unmatched junction bases: 7. Per germline, CDR1 LGHNA and CDR2 YSLEER. This CDR3 is 17 amino acids long. The CDR3 DNA follows: TGCGCCAGCAGCCAAGTAGGATTAGCGGGGTACCAAGAGACCCAGTACTTC. Its translation: CASSQVGLAGYQETQYF.

CDR3 protein: CASSPQGDWTQYF. The CDR3 coding sequence is TGTGCCAGCAGCCCGCAGGGAGATTGGACCCAGTACTTC. V usage is TRBV7-9 and J usage is TRBJ2-5; tentatively, D is TRBD1 or TRBD2 (5 bases each). Germline-derived CDR1 and CDR2 are SEHNR and FQNEAQ (reference sequence). V was clipped by 5 bases and J by 7 bases, with 14 bases between them. This CDR3 region has 13 residues. Together with reference TRBV7-9 and TRBJ2-5, the CDR3 gives the full variable domain: DTGVSQNPRHKITKRGQNVTFRCDPISEHNRLYWYRQTLGQGPEFLTYFQNEAQLEKSRLLSDRFSAERPKGSFSTLEIQRTEQGDSAMYLCASSPQGDWTQYFGPGTRLLVL.

The V and J genes are TRBV2 and TRBJ1-1; perhaps TRBD1 as D (6 bases). In germline, CDR1 is SNHLY, CDR2 FYNNEI. Trimming took 8 bases from V and 5 from J, leaving 27 bases between them. The CDR3 contains 17 residues. The DNA of the CDR3 is TGTGCCAGCTTAATCAGTACCGGGGGCTTGATGAGGACTGAAGCTTTCTTT. Protein: CASLISTGGLMRTEAFF. The full variable domain, in which reference TRBV2 and TRBJ1-1 provide the parts outside the CDR3, is EPEVTQTPSHQVTQMGQEVILRCVPISNHLYFYWYRQILGQKVEFLVSFYNNEISEKSEIFDDQFSVERPDGSNFTLKIRSTKLEDSAMYFCASLISTGGLMRTEAFFGQGTRLTVV.

The gene calls are TRBV4-3 and TRBJ1-3, with D unclear. In germline, CDR1 is LGHNA, CDR2 YSLEER. CDR3 length: 14 amino acids. V gave up 1 base and J gave up 0 bases, with 4 bases separating them. CDR3 DNA: TGCGCCAGCAGCCAAGTAGACTCTGGAAACACCATATATTTT. The encoded protein is CASSQVDSGNTIYF.

This clonotype was detected a few times. The CDR3 nucleotides read TGTGCCAGCAGCGTAGGTGGTGGGGATACGCAGTATTTT. Translated: CASSVGGGDTQYF. The rearrangement joins TRBV9 to TRBJ2-3; no clear D. CDR3 length: 13 amino acids. The germline V gene encodes CDR1 SGDLS and CDR2 YYNGEE. V was trimmed by 0 bases and J by 6 bases, leaving 8 bases between them.